The present T cell receptor (beta chain) was sequenced within a study of CD8 T cells in ankylosing spondylitis. Overall study results and limits: In ankylosing spondylitis blood, a motif of several highly homologous TCR beta variants appeared characteristic.

MiXCR, applied by TCRdb to the 5' RACE reads, yields one record per CDR3 protein. The data hold 220,000 or so distinct CDR3 sequences, with 8% to 11% observed a single time. This clonotype was counted at least ten times. Antigen specificity is unknown. V was pared by 0 bases and J by 0 bases, with 15 bases between. The CDR3 consists of 18 residues. The germline V gene encodes CDR1 MNHEY and CDR2 SVGAGI. V usage is TRBV6-5 and J usage is TRBJ1-3; no reliable D call. The sequenced sample was blood, either unsorted or a sorted T cell fraction (not recorded which). The receptor's source is a male donor with ankylosing spondylitis or in good health (not recorded which). This CDR3 is CASSYSPTTLFSGNTIYF. CDR3 DNA: TGTGCCAGCAGTTACTCGCCGACAACTCTTTTCTCTGGAAACACCATATATTTT.